These 9 T cell receptor beta chains were all obtained from the same sample, sequenced in a study of glioma-infiltrating T cells after dendritic cell vaccination (dated by TCRdb to 2016 to 2017). Preparation of the library involved the immunoSEQ multiplex PCR assay. This immuneACCESS table, as held by TCRdb, lists in-frame sequences with V and J called but not all clones. Of the missing ones, under half trace to an unresolved V gene in checked studies; the others have no known cause. The sample records 85,000 to 110,000 clones, 81% of which are singletons. The top ten hold about 12% of the sample. The source material was blood, sampled before dendritic cell vaccination. The receptors stem from a human donor with glioblastoma.

By its share, this clone is medium-sized. The chain has TRBV29-1 and TRBJ1-2; 7 bases are a match to TRBD1. J was trimmed by 8 bases and V by 0 bases; bases with no gene match: 9. Germline V gene sequence: CDR1 SQVTM, CDR2 ANQGSEA. This CDR3 region has 14 residues. CDR3 in amino acids: CSVEDRTGGMGYTF. CDR3 nucleotide sequence: TGCAGCGTTGAAGATCGGACAGGCGGTATGGGCTACACCTTC.

The genes are TRBV5-6 and TRBJ1-1; D possibly corresponds to TRBD1 (6 bases). Trimming removed 6 bases from V and 4 bases from J, with 22 bases in between. This CDR3 has 16 amino acids. The germline V gene has CDR1 SGHDT and CDR2 YYEEEE. Here the CDR3 reads CASTHTGTPGATEAFF. CDR3 nucleotides: TGTGCCAGCACCCATACCGGGACACCCGGTGCCACTGAAGCTTTCTTT.

This clone appeared once. The rearrangement joins TRBV11-2 to TRBJ1-3, with no clear D. This CDR3 has 14 residues. CDR1 and CDR2 (germline): SGHAT, FQNNGV. The V end was cut by 3 bases, the J end by 2 bases, with 8 bases between. CDR3: CASSFGSAGNTIYF. CDR3 nucleotides: TGTGCCAGCAGCTTCGGCAGCGCTGGAAACACCATATATTTT.

This clone came up a few times. This rearrangement joins TRBV6-4 to TRBJ1-6, with 7 bases lining up with TRBD1. Germline values: CDR1 MRHNA, CDR2 SNTAGT. V lost 5 bases and J lost 8; bases outside the gene matches: 9. The CDR3 length is 15 residues. DNA for the CDR3: TGTGCCAGCAGTCAGGGACAGCCCTCGGATTCACCCCTCCACTTT. Encoded protein: CASSQGQPSDSPLHF.

This sequence joins TRBV11-2 and TRBJ2-7; D possibly corresponds to TRBD1 (6 bases). V was clipped by 1 base and J by 6 bases, with 13 bases between them. Germline V gene data show CDR1 as SGHAT and CDR2 as FQNNGV. The CDR3 contains 14 residues. CDR3 sequence (DNA): TGTGCCAGCAGCTTAGCCGCAGGGGTAGGCGAGCAGTACTTC. This encodes CASSLAAGVGEQYF.

This chain connects TRBV27 to TRBJ2-5, with D maybe TRBD2 (7 bases). Trimming shortened V by 2 bases and J by 4 bases, and 14 bases separated the two germline ends. Germline V gives CDR1 MNHEY, CDR2 SMNVEV (reference sequence). The CDR3 extends over 15 amino acids. The CDR3 spells CASSLGGALGETQYF. CDR3 bases: TGTGCCAGCAGTTTAGGGGGGGCTTTGGGAGAGACCCAGTACTTC.

The chain uses TRBV27 and TRBJ2-7, with 9 bases matching TRBD2. Trimming at V came to 6 bases and at J to 0 bases, leaving 6 bases not matched to a gene. CDR1 MNHEY and CDR2 SMNVEV come from the germline V gene (reference sequence). The CDR3 runs 15 residues. CDR3 sequence reads: CASRKAGGYSYEQYF. CDR3 in DNA: TGTGCCAGCAGAAAAGCGGGGGGTTACTCCTACGAGCAGTACTTC.

This chain connects TRBV2 to TRBJ2-7, with TRBD1 identical over 8 bases. Germline V CDR1 and CDR2: SNHLY, FYNNEI. V shed 3 bases and J 3 bases; nucleotides not matched to a gene: 7. The CDR3 runs 15 residues. The CDR3 DNA reads as TGTGCCAGCAGTGAGGGCAGAGGACAGGGCTACGAGCAGTACTTC. It is translated as CASSEGRGQGYEQYF.

The chain couples TRBV6-5 to TRBJ1-6; D is undetermined. There are 13 residues in the CDR3. V gave up 1 base and J gave up 14 bases, with 12 bases separating them. Germline CDR1 and CDR2: MNHEY and SVGAGI. The CDR3: CASSYLGPVALHF. CDR3 coding DNA: TGTGCCAGCAGTTACTTGGGCCCGGTGGCCCTCCACTTT.